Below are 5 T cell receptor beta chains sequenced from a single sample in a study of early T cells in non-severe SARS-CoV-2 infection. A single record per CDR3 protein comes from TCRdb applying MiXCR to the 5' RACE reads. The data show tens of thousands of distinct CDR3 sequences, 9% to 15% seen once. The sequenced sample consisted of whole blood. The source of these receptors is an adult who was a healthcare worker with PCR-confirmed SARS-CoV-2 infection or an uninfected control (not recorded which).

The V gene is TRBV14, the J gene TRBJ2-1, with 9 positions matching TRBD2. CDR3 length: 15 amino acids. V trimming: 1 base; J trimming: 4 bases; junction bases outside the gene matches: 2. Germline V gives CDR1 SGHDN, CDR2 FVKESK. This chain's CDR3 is CASSQASGVYNEQFF. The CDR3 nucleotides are TGTGCCAGCAGCCAAGCTAGCGGGGTTTACAATGAGCAGTTCTTC.

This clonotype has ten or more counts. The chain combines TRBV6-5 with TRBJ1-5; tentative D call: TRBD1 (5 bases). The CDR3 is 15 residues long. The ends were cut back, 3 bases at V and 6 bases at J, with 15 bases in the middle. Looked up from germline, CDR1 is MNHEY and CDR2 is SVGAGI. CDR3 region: CASSYTRETSQPQHF. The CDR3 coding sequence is TGTGCCAGCAGTTATACCAGGGAAACGAGTCAGCCCCAGCATTTT.

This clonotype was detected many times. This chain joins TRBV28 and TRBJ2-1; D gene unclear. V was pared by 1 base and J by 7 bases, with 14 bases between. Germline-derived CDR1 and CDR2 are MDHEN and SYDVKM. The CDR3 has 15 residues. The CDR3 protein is CASSLLAVLKNEQFF. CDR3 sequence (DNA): TGTGCCAGCAGTTTATTGGCGGTACTTAAGAATGAGCAGTTCTTC.

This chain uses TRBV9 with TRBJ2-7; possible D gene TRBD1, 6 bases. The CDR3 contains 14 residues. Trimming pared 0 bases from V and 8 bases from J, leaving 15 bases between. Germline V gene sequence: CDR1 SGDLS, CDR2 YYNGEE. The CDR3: CASSVATGTRKQYF. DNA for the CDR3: TGTGCCAGCAGCGTAGCGACTGGGACAAGGAAGCAGTACTTC.

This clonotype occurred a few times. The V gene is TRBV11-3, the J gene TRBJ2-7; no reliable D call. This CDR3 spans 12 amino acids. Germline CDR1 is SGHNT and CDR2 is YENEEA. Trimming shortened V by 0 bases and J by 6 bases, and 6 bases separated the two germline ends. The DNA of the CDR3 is TGTGCCAGCAGCTTAGAGGATACCGAGCAGTACTTC. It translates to CASSLEDTEQYF.